This entry features one T cell receptor (beta chain) sequence. Trimming removed 6 bases from V and 2 bases from J, with 14 bases in between. Germline assignment: CDR1 MDHEN and CDR2 SYDVKM. The CDR3 spans 15 residues. This sample is part of a study of blood T cell repertoires in COVID-19. Assay: immunoSEQ multiplex PCR; the TCRdb copy retains only in-frame clones and omits some. The sample holds more than 200,000 clones; 80% to 85% are singletons and the top ten take 4.2%. Sequencing was done on a sample of peripheral blood. This receptor was identified in a man in his 60s with acute or convalescent COVID-19. The chain is built from TRBV28 and TRBJ1-3, with D unclear. The CDR3 DNA reads TGTGCCAGCAGCCCCAACGCGGGGACTGGAAACACCATATATTTT. This codes for CASSPNAGTGNTIYF.